The sequence of this TCR beta chain was determined in a study of control samples from healthy donors and cancer patients. Germline CDR1 and CDR2: SGHAT and FQNNGV. J gave up 1 base and V 5 bases, and 4 bases lay outside the gene matches. The CDR3 totals 15 residues. The count of this clone is one. Sequenced by immunoSEQ multiplex PCR; TCRdb stores in-frame clones only, minus some. The repertoire includes fewer than 200,000 clones, 93% of them detected once, and 4.1% sits in the top ten. Material: blood. The clonotype was recovered from a woman aged 55-75 years in good health. The chain uses TRBV11-2 and TRBJ2-1, with 8 bases matching TRBD1. The CDR3 reads CASSKTGGSYNEQFF. In DNA, the CDR3 is TGTGCCAGCAGCAAAACAGGGGGGTCCTACAATGAGCAGTTCTTC. The entire variable domain, with the rest obtained from reference TRBV11-2 and TRBJ2-1, is as follows: EAGVAQSPRYKIIEKRQSVAFWCNPISGHATLYWYQQILGQGPKLLIQFQNNGVVDDSQLPKDRFSAERLKGVDSTLKIQPAKLEDSAVYLCASSKTGGSYNEQFFGPGTRLTVL.